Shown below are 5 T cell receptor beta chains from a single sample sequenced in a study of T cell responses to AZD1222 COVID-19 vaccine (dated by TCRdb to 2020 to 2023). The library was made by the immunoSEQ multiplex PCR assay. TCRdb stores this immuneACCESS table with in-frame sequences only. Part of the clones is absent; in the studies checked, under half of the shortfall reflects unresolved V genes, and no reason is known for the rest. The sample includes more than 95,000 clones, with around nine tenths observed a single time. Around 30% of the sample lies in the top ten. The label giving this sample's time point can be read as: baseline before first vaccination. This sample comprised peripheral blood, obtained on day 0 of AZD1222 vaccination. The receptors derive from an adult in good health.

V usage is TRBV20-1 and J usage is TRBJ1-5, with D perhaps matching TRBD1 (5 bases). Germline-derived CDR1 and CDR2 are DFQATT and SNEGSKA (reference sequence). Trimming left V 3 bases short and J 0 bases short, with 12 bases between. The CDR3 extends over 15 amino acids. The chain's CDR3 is CSASHPGVSNQPQHF. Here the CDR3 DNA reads TGCAGTGCTAGTCACCCGGGGGTTAGCAATCAGCCCCAGCATTTT.

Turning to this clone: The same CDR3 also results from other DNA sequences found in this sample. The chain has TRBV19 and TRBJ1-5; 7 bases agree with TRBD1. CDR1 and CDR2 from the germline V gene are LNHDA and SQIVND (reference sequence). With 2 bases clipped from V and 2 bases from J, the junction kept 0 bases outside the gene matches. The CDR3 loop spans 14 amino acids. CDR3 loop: CASSIQGGNQPQHF. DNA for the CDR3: TGTGCCAGTAGTATACAGGGGGGCAATCAGCCCCAGCATTTT.

The CDR3, as DNA: TGCGCCAGCAGCCAAGATTGGGGAAGGAGGGGCGTCTCTGGAAACACCATATATTTT. Protein: CASSQDWGRRGVSGNTIYF. The chain carries TRBV4-1 and TRBJ1-3; tentatively, D is TRBD1 (5 bases). The CDR3 consists of 19 residues. The germline CDR1 and CDR2 sequences are MGHRA and YSYEKL. The V and J ends lost 0 bases and 0 bases respectively, with 18 bases between them.

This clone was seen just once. CDR3 sequence reads: CASSAPGQGGGYTF. The DNA of the CDR3 is TGTGCCAGCAGCGCCCCGGGACAGGGTGGGGGCTACACCTTC. The V and J genes are TRBV7-2 and TRBJ1-2; 9 bases agree with TRBD1. Germline CDR1 reads SGHTA; CDR2 reads FQGNSA. Germline trimming cut 5 bases from V and 8 bases from J; bases unmatched to any gene: 9. This CDR3 has 14 residues.

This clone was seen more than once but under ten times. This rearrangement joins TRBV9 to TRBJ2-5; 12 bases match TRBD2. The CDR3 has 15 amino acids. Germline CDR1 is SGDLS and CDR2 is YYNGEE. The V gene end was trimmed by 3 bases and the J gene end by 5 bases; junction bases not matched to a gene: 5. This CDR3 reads CASSAGLAGRETQYF. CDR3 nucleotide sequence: TGTGCCAGCAGCGCCGGACTAGCGGGGCGGGAGACCCAGTACTTC.